This paragraph covers one T cell receptor beta chain sequence. Trimming stripped 1 base from V and 3 bases from J, with 9 bases between. The CDR3 contains 15 residues. Germline lookup yields CDR1 LGHNA and CDR2 YSLEER. Only in-frame clones appear in the TCRdb table, and some are missing; sequencing was by immunoSEQ multiplex PCR. The table has 79,000 or so clones, 85% to 95% seen once. These data belong to a study of technical replicates of blood from several donors. The chain is built from TRBV4-3 and TRBJ1-4; D is uncertain. The sequence derives from a human donor in good health. The specimen was T cells isolated from PBMCs. Here the CDR3 DNA reads TGCGCCAGCAGCCAAGGCTTTGGAGCTAATGAAAAACTGTTTTTT. The encoded protein is CASSQGFGANEKLFF.